The next 16 T cell receptor beta chains were all read from a single sample in a study of shared clonotypes between healthy human individuals. Produced via immunoSEQ multiplex PCR; TCRdb's table is partial and in-frame only. The sample yields roughly 380,000 clones, approximately 97% seen once. Material for sequencing was memory CD8+ T cells sorted from blood. Subset denoted: CD45RO+ cells pooled with CCR7-negative TemRA cells. The receptors derive from a man aged 30 to 45 in good health.

The chain links TRBV5-1 to TRBJ2-7; 8 bases line up with TRBD2. Germline CDR1 reads SGHRS; CDR2 reads YFSETQ. The CDR3 is 15 residues long. J gave up 2 bases and V 4 bases, and 8 bases lay outside the gene matches. The CDR3, as DNA: TGCGCCAGCAGCCTGGCCGGGACTAGTACCTACGAGCAGTACTTC. As protein: CASSLAGTSTYEQYF.

This chain uses TRBV27 with TRBJ2-3; the D gene is possibly TRBD2 (6 bases). CDR1 is MNHEY and CDR2 is SMNVEV in the germline V gene (reference sequence). CDR3 size: 16 residues. V lost 1 base and J 5 bases, leaving 16 bases between the germline ends. The CDR3 DNA reads TGTGCCAGCAGTTTATATCCTAGCGCTGCGGGAGATACGCAGTATTTT. It specifies CASSLYPSAAGDTQYF.

The genes are TRBV27 and TRBJ1-5; a weak D match, TRBD1 (5 bases). Trimming left V 2 bases short and J 7 bases short, with 18 bases between. CDR3 length: 16 residues. Looked up from germline, CDR1 is MNHEY and CDR2 is SMNVEV (reference sequence). The CDR3 DNA sequence: TGTGCCAGCAGTTTAACAGGCCCCAGGGTAAGACAGCCCCAGCATTTT. It yields the protein CASSLTGPRVRQPQHF.

The J gene is TRBJ2-7, the V gene TRBV5-6; D is perhaps TRBD1 (5 bases). Germline loops: CDR1 SGHDT, CDR2 YYEEEE. V lost 1 base to trimming and J lost 3 bases, with 5 bases between them. This CDR3 is 12 amino acids long. CDR3 amino acids: CASSLQGYEQYF. Written as DNA, the CDR3 is TGTGCCAGCAGCTTGCAGGGCTACGAGCAGTACTTC.

V is TRBV6-5 and J is TRBJ2-7; D gene unclear. V was clipped by 0 bases and J by 4 bases, with 13 bases between them. CDR1 is MNHEY, CDR2 SVGAGI, per germline. The CDR3 extends over 15 amino acids. In DNA, the CDR3 is TGTGCCAGCAGTTACTCGATGGGAAAAGGATACGAGCAGTACTTC. Translating gives CASSYSMGKGYEQYF.

V and J are TRBV27 and TRBJ2-7; 7 nucleotides line up with TRBD1. Trimming cost V 4 bases and J 2 bases; bases outside gene matches: 5. Germline CDR1 is MNHEY and CDR2 is SMNVEV (reference sequence). This CDR3 is 14 amino acids long. This CDR3 is CASSSRTGPYEQYF. As DNA, the CDR3 is TGTGCCAGCAGTTCGCGGACAGGCCCCTACGAGCAGTACTTC.

Remarks on this clone: This sample includes further DNA sequences coding for the same CDR3. The genes are TRBV7-9 and TRBJ2-7; D not certain. V gave up 1 base and J gave up 4 bases, with 8 bases separating them. The CDR3 is 13 amino acids. CDR1 and CDR2 from the germline V gene are SEHNR and FQNEAQ (reference sequence). CDR3 loop: CASSLGLAYEQYF. The CDR3 region has the DNA TGTGCCAGCAGCTTAGGTCTTGCTTACGAGCAGTACTTC.

The chain joins TRBV19 to TRBJ2-7; a weak D match, TRBD2 (6 bases). CDR1 is LNHDA and CDR2 is SQIVND in the germline V gene (reference sequence). The CDR3 covers 15 residues. Deletions cut 0 bases from V and 2 bases from J, with 11 bases between. CDR3 sequence: CASSIEPRGTYEQYF. The CDR3 DNA reads as TGTGCCAGTAGTATAGAGCCCCGGGGGACCTACGAGCAGTACTTC.

CDR3 nucleotide sequence: TGTGCAAGTCTCCCACTAGCCCACGAGCAGTACTTC. Translated, it gives CASLPLAHEQYF. The rearrangement joins TRBV12-2 to TRBJ2-7; TRBD2 is the table's D call and was not checked against the DNA. TRBV12-2 corresponds to a pseudogene. This CDR3 region has 12 residues.

This clone was observed a single time. Within the sample, other DNA sequences also encode this same CDR3. The rearrangement links TRBV19 to TRBJ2-7; 10 bases are a match to TRBD2. Losses at the gene ends were 3 bases for V and 3 bases for J; bases not matched to a gene: 2. The CDR3 is 14 residues long. Germline V lookup: CDR1 LNHDA, CDR2 SQIVND (reference sequence). The CDR3 reads CASSISSGSYEQYF. As DNA, the CDR3 is TGTGCCAGTAGTATCTCTAGCGGGAGCTACGAGCAGTACTTC.

The V call is TRBV6-1, the J call TRBJ2-3; D is possibly TRBD2 (5 bases). Looked up from germline, CDR1 is MNHNS and CDR2 is SASEGT. This CDR3 region has 14 residues. V was clipped by 6 bases and J by 0 bases, with 10 bases between them. The CDR3 reads CASRQRTSTDTQYF. CDR3 DNA sequence: TGTGCCAGCAGACAGCGGACTAGCACAGATACGCAGTATTTT.

CDR3 bases: TGTGCCAGCAGTGAAACAGCGAAACTAACAACAGATACGCAGTATTTT. Encoded protein: CASSETAKLTTDTQYF. This sequence joins TRBV2 and TRBJ2-3; D unresolved. The germline CDR1 and CDR2 sequences are SNHLY and FYNNEI. Trimming left V 2 bases short and J 3 bases short, with 15 bases between. The length of the CDR3 is 16 residues.

The chain joins TRBV19 to TRBJ2-2; D may be TRBD2 (6 bases). The CDR3 totals 16 residues. The germline gives CDR1 LNHDA, CDR2 SQIVND (reference sequence). V lost 7 bases to trimming and J lost 2 bases, with 17 bases between them. The CDR3 loop is CASTPSVQGNTGELFF. The CDR3, as DNA: TGTGCCAGTACCCCTAGCGTGCAGGGAAACACCGGGGAGCTGTTTTTT.

The chain joins TRBV5-6 to TRBJ1-4; no firm D call. The CDR3 spans 14 residues. The V gene lost 2 bases and the J gene lost 8 bases, with 13 bases spanning the gap. Germline CDR1 SGHDT, CDR2 YYEEEE. The CDR3 here is CASSFGPGGEKLFF. The DNA for the CDR3 is TGTGCCAGCAGCTTCGGGCCCGGCGGGGAAAAACTGTTTTTT.

The rearrangement joins TRBV12-5 to TRBJ2-5; D ambiguous. V gave up 8 bases and J gave up 1 base, with 14 bases separating them. The germline V gene encodes CDR1 LGHNT and CDR2 FRNRAP. The CDR3 consists of 14 residues. CDR3 sequence reads: CASQHHSPQETQYF. The DNA for the CDR3 is TGTGCTAGTCAACACCACTCCCCCCAAGAGACCCAGTACTTC.

This rearrangement joins TRBV7-9 to TRBJ2-7, with D perhaps TRBD2 (8 bases). This CDR3 is built from 15 residues. V was clipped by 6 bases and J by 3 bases, with 18 bases between them. CDR1 and CDR2 (germline): SEHNR, FQNEAQ (reference sequence). The CDR3 here is CASRGDSGSGYEQYF. The CDR3 bases are TGTGCCAGCAGGGGGGACAGCGGGAGCGGCTACGAGCAGTACTTC.